The 31 T cell receptor beta chains listed next were all sequenced from one sample in a study of shared clonotypes between healthy human individuals (TCRdb year 2020). Receptor libraries were prepared by the immunoSEQ multiplex PCR assay. This is the immuneACCESS table as TCRdb keeps it, with only in-frame sequences that have V and J called. A part of the clones is gone; compared with another copy, unresolved V genes explain less than half, and the rest is unexplained. Present in this sample are hundreds of thousands of clones, about 78% of which were seen just once. Clones ranked in the top ten supply around 1.8% of the sample. The sample taken for sequencing was memory CD4+ T cells sorted from blood. This sample's cell subset or site label indicates: CD45RA-negative fraction. The receptors here all came from a young woman in good health.

The V gene is TRBV20-1, the J gene TRBJ2-7; TRBD1 matches 7 bases. CDR1 and CDR2 from the germline V gene are DFQATT and SNEGSKA (reference sequence). The CDR3 extends over 11 amino acids. V lost 3 bases, J lost 5 bases, and 1 base stayed unmatched. The CDR3 reads CSARTGNEQYF. The CDR3 DNA is TGCAGTGCTAGGACAGGGAACGAGCAGTACTTC.

This rearrangement joins TRBV5-4 to TRBJ2-1; perhaps D is TRBD1 or TRBD2 (5 bases each). Germline V gene lookup returns CDR1 SGHNT and CDR2 YYREEE (reference sequence). The CDR3 consists of 16 residues. V was trimmed by 4 bases and J by 6 bases, leaving 20 bases between them. The CDR3 here is CASSGPGTNGVNEQFF. The CDR3 DNA reads TGTGCCAGCAGCGGGCCCGGGACCAACGGCGTCAATGAGCAGTTCTTC.

There are a few counts of this clone. The chain is built from TRBV11-2 and TRBJ2-1, with D possibly called TRBD1 or TRBD2 (5 bases each). Germline CDR1 is SGHAT and CDR2 is FQNNGV. This CDR3 is built from 17 residues. The ends were cut back, 1 base at V and 0 bases at J, with 13 bases in the middle. CDR3 coding DNA: TGTGCCAGCAGCTTAGCGGTCGGGACCCTCTCCTACAATGAGCAGTTCTTC. Amino acid sequence: CASSLAVGTLSYNEQFF.

This chain links TRBV7-8 with TRBJ2-1; D gene uncertain. Deletions cut 0 bases from V and 15 bases from J, with 12 bases between. The CDR3 covers 12 residues. Germline CDR1 is SGHVS and CDR2 is FQNEAQ. The CDR3 reads CASSLAAGVPFF. Here the CDR3 DNA reads TGTGCCAGCAGCTTAGCAGCTGGGGTGCCGTTCTTC.

The V call is TRBV28, the J call TRBJ1-4; possible D gene TRBD1, 6 bases. The CDR3 has 16 amino acids. The ends were cut back, 6 bases at V and 0 bases at J, with 14 bases in the middle. In germline, CDR1 is MDHEN, CDR2 SYDVKM. The CDR3 region has the DNA TGTGCCAGCAGCAATGGACAGCTAGCAACTAATGAAAAACTGTTTTTT. This encodes CASSNGQLATNEKLFF.

For this clone: Other nucleotide sequences from this sample produce the same CDR3. The chain has TRBV2 and TRBJ1-2; D is ambiguous. The CDR3 runs 12 residues. V shed 2 bases and J shed 5 bases, with 6 bases lying between them. Germline V lookup: CDR1 SNHLY, CDR2 FYNNEI. The CDR3 coding sequence is TGTGCCAGCAGTGAACAGGTTTATGGCTACACCTTC. Translated: CASSEQVYGYTF.

The rearrangement uses TRBV28 and TRBJ2-7; D not certain. Germline-derived CDR1 and CDR2 are MDHEN and SYDVKM. The CDR3 is 12 amino acids. Trimming removed 7 bases from V and 2 bases from J, with 9 bases in between. The CDR3 DNA reads TGTGCCAGCACCGGCAGCCCCTACGAGCAGTACTTC. It encodes CASTGSPYEQYF.

A few counts support this clone. Other DNA sequences in the sample encode the same CDR3. This chain joins TRBV5-1 and TRBJ2-1, with unresolved D. The CDR3 has 12 amino acids. Germline V CDR1 and CDR2: SGHRS, YFSETQ. Trimming pared 0 bases from V and 7 bases from J, leaving 5 bases between. The CDR3 spells CASSLARNEQFF. The CDR3 DNA reads TGCGCCAGCAGCTTGGCCAGGAATGAGCAGTTCTTC.

This clone was counted once. V gene TRBV12-1 combines with J gene TRBJ2-6. TRBV12-1 is annotated as a pseudogene. The CDR3 consists of 17 residues. CDR3 coding DNA: TGTGCCAGCAGCTCCCGGACGCTAATCTCTGGGGCCAACGTCCTGACTTTC. It specifies CASSSRTLISGANVLTF.

The chain has TRBV7-8 and TRBJ1-2; 7 bases align to TRBD1. Looked up from germline, CDR1 is SGHVS and CDR2 is FQNEAQ. Trimming cost V 1 base and J 8 bases; bases outside gene matches: 7. The CDR3 consists of 14 residues. CDR3 nucleotides: TGTGCCAGCAGCTTAGAAGGGACAGTCGGGGGCTACACCTTC. It translates to CASSLEGTVGGYTF.

This chain links TRBV7-9 with TRBJ2-2; 12 nucleotides line up with TRBD2. V lost 4 bases and J lost 5; bases outside the gene matches: 8. The CDR3 consists of 17 residues. Germline V gene lookup returns CDR1 SEHNR and CDR2 FQNEAQ (reference sequence). CDR3 nucleotides: TGTGCCAGCAGCTCAAAACTAGCGGGAGGCAATACCGGGGAGCTGTTTTTT. As protein: CASSSKLAGGNTGELFF.

This clone has only a few counts. The chain joins TRBV11-2 to TRBJ2-7; 8 nucleotides line up with TRBD2. J was trimmed by 3 bases and V by 1 base; bases with no gene match: 5. The CDR3 consists of 15 residues. The germline V gene encodes CDR1 SGHAT and CDR2 FQNNGV. The CDR3 DNA reads TGTGCCAGCAGCTTAGCGGGGGGGGAGGTCTACGAGCAGTACTTC. This sequence encodes CASSLAGGEVYEQYF.

The chain has TRBV5-1 and TRBJ2-4; 7 positions agree with TRBD1. The CDR3 loop spans 14 amino acids. Germline CDR1 is SGHRS and CDR2 is YFSETQ. With 5 bases clipped from V and 9 bases from J, the junction kept 11 bases outside the gene matches. CDR3 nucleotide sequence: TGCGCCAGCAGTCACACGACAGGGCCTGGCATTCAGTACTTC. This translates into CASSHTTGPGIQYF.

This chain links TRBV15 with TRBJ2-1; the D gene could be TRBD1 or TRBD2 (5 bases each). Germline loops: CDR1 LNHNV, CDR2 YYDKDF (reference sequence). The CDR3 length is 15 residues. Trimming pared 0 bases from V and 0 bases from J, leaving 6 bases between. The CDR3 DNA reads as TGTGCCACCAGCAGAGAGAGGGGCTCCTACAATGAGCAGTTCTTC. This sequence encodes CATSRERGSYNEQFF.

The V gene is TRBV27, the J gene TRBJ2-7; the D gene could be TRBD1 or TRBD2 (5 bases each). In germline, CDR1 is MNHEY, CDR2 SMNVEV (reference sequence). The CDR3 has 14 amino acids. The V end lost 6 bases, the J end lost 5 bases, and 17 bases lay between the germline ends. The CDR3 is CASRQGALLDEQYF. The CDR3 nucleotides are TGTGCCAGCAGGCAGGGAGCTCTTTTAGACGAGCAGTACTTC.

CDR3 coding DNA: TGTGCCAGCTATTACAGGGGCAACGAGCAGTACTTC. It specifies CASYYRGNEQYF. The genes are TRBV2 and TRBJ2-7; 7 bases are shared with TRBD1. The CDR3 has 12 amino acids. CDR1 SNHLY and CDR2 FYNNEI come from the germline V gene. V was clipped by 8 bases and J by 5 bases; unmatched bases: 6.

This chain links TRBV14 with TRBJ2-1, with 12 bases aligning to TRBD2. Germline loops: CDR1 SGHDN, CDR2 FVKESK. The CDR3 spans 18 residues. After removal of 5 bases from V and 2 bases from J, the junction contained 10 bases not matched to a gene. CDR3 loop: CASSSRTSGIRTYNEQFF. The CDR3 nucleotides are TGTGCCAGCAGCTCCAGGACTAGCGGGATTCGAACCTACAATGAGCAGTTCTTC. Full variable domain (remainder filled in from reference TRBV14 and TRBJ2-1): EAGVTQFPSHSVIEKGQTVTLRCDPISGHDNLYWYRRVMGKEIKFLLHFVKESKQDESGMPNNRFLAERTGGTYSTLKVQPAELEDSGVYFCASSSRTSGIRTYNEQFFGPGTRLTVL.

Concerning this clone itself: This could be a read error, since a much larger clone is one nucleotide away. Other nucleotide sequences in the sample specify the same CDR3. V gene TRBV11-2 combines with J gene TRBJ2-1; TRBD2 aligns across 7 bases. The V and J ends lost 5 bases and 1 base, in that order; junction bases with no gene match: 5. The CDR3 loop spans 15 amino acids. Germline V gene lookup returns CDR1 SGHAT and CDR2 FQNNGV. The CDR3 spells CASSPQRDSYNEQFF. The CDR3 DNA is TGTGCCAGCAGCCCCCAGCGGGATTCCTACAATGAGCAGTTCTTC.

V is TRBV18 and J is TRBJ2-3; D unresolved. The V and J ends lost 1 base and 1 base respectively, with 3 bases between them. Germline V lookup: CDR1 KGHSH, CDR2 LQKENI. The CDR3 covers 13 residues. The CDR3 nucleotides are TGTGCCAGCTCACCACTCGGCACAGATACGCAGTATTTT. Protein product: CASSPLGTDTQYF.

V gene TRBV5-1 combines with J gene TRBJ2-7; D may match TRBD1 or TRBD2 (7 bases each). The V gene's germline CDR1 is SGHRS and CDR2 YFSETQ. The CDR3 has 16 amino acids. The V end lost 0 bases, the J end lost 11 bases, and 24 bases lay between the germline ends. CDR3 sequence: CASSLDQATGRVQKYF. The CDR3 DNA reads TGCGCCAGCAGCTTGGATCAGGCGACAGGGAGGGTTCAGAAGTACTTC.

The rearrangement joins TRBV28 to TRBJ1-5, with D maybe TRBD1 (5 bases). CDR3 length equals 14 residues. Germline-derived CDR1 and CDR2 are MDHEN and SYDVKM. Trimming removed 4 bases from V and 7 bases from J, with 14 bases in between. CDR3 protein: CASSSGDGRQPQHF. CDR3 nucleotide sequence: TGTGCCAGCAGTTCCGGGGACGGCAGGCAGCCCCAGCATTTT.

This clone was observed once. The chain is built from TRBV11-2 and TRBJ1-1, with D perhaps TRBD1 (5 bases). Germline-derived CDR1 and CDR2 are SGHAT and FQNNGV. Trimming shortened V by 2 bases and J by 7 bases, and 14 bases separated the two germline ends. The CDR3 is made up of 14 amino acids. The chain's CDR3 is CASSLNVRDGEAFF. DNA of the CDR3: TGTGCCAGCAGCTTAAACGTCCGGGACGGTGAAGCTTTCTTT.

This clone was counted many times. The chain employs TRBV11-2 and TRBJ2-1; the D gene is possibly TRBD1 (5 bases). The CDR3 covers 15 residues. Trimming removed 5 bases from V and 2 bases from J, with 13 bases in between. Germline assignment: CDR1 SGHAT and CDR2 FQNNGV. As DNA, the CDR3 is TGTGCCAGCAGCCCTGGGGCTTACCCCTACAATGAGCAGTTCTTC. Translation gives CASSPGAYPYNEQFF.

This clone was found a few times. This chain uses TRBV5-6 with TRBJ2-3; no definite D call. Germline V gene sequence: CDR1 SGHDT, CDR2 YYEEEE. Trimming cost V 4 bases and J 0 bases, with 15 bases left between them. CDR3 length: 16 residues. CDR3 sequence reads: CASSIAGISSTDTQYF. The CDR3 DNA is TGTGCCAGCAGCATCGCCGGAATTTCTAGCACAGATACGCAGTATTTT.

V is TRBV28 and J is TRBJ1-5; 8 positions agree with TRBD1. Germline V gene lookup returns CDR1 MDHEN and CDR2 SYDVKM. With 1 base clipped from V and 6 bases from J, the junction kept 5 bases outside the gene matches. The CDR3 loop spans 15 amino acids. CDR3 DNA sequence: TGTGCCAGCAGTTTATACGGCAGGGGGCGTCAGCCCCAGCATTTT. It is translated as CASSLYGRGRQPQHF.

The J gene is TRBJ1-3, the V gene TRBV9; possibly TRBD1 for D (5 bases). The CDR3 is 14 amino acids. Germline V gives CDR1 SGDLS, CDR2 YYNGEE. The V end was cut by 4 bases, the J end by 1 base, with 9 bases between. CDR3 region: CASSTHRSGNTIYF. CDR3 bases: TGTGCCAGCAGCACACACAGGTCTGGAAACACCATATATTTT.

This clone appeared once. The chain carries TRBV23-1 and TRBJ2-5, with D unclear. The J call may be in error: the DNA end matches TRBJ2-7 better. TRBV23-1 is an open reading frame, and its role is uncertain. The CDR3 is 14 amino acids. The CDR3 here is CASSQVHYSYEQYF. The DNA of the CDR3 is TGCGCCAGCAGTCAAGTTCATTACTCCTACGAGCAGTACTTC.

The gene calls are TRBV29-1 and TRBJ2-3; the D gene could be TRBD1 or TRBD2 (5 bases each). V gave up 5 bases and J gave up 2 bases, with 20 bases separating them. CDR1 is SQVTM, CDR2 ANQGSEA, per germline. The CDR3 has 16 amino acids. The chain's CDR3 is CSVRGVVLHPTDTQYF. Here the CDR3 DNA reads TGCAGCGTTCGAGGGGTAGTCCTTCACCCCACAGATACGCAGTATTTT.

This clone was recorded at least ten times. V gene TRBV9 combines with J gene TRBJ2-5, with D possibly TRBD2 on 6 matching bases. V lost 0 bases and J 5 bases, leaving 11 bases between the germline ends. Germline CDR1 and CDR2: SGDLS and YYNGEE. The CDR3 has 14 residues. CDR3 loop: CASSVGGDSETQYF. In nucleotides, the CDR3 is TGTGCCAGCAGCGTAGGGGGGGACTCCGAGACCCAGTACTTC. Based on the CDR3 plus reference TRBV9 and TRBJ2-5, the full variable domain is DSGVTQTPKHLITATGQRVTLRCSPRSGDLSVYWYQQSLDQGLQFLIQYYNGEERAKGNILERFSAQQFPDLHSELNLSSLELGDSALYFCASSVGGDSETQYFGPGTRLLVL.

The chain uses TRBV10-2 and TRBJ1-3; weak D call: TRBD1 (5 bases). The CDR3 covers 14 residues. Germline V gene data show CDR1 as WSHSY and CDR2 as SAAADI. Trimming removed 3 bases at V and 9 bases at J, with 15 bases between. The DNA of the CDR3 is TGCGCCAGCAGTGACGGGGCCCGCCTTGCCACCATATATTTT. Its translation: CASSDGARLATIYF.

This sequence joins TRBV30 and TRBJ2-1; D unclear. The V gene lost 0 bases and the J gene lost 8 bases, with 11 bases spanning the gap. The CDR3 covers 13 residues. Germline V gives CDR1 GTSNPN, CDR2 SVGIG (reference sequence). The DNA of the CDR3 is TGTGCCTGGAGTGTAGCAGCCCCCCATGAGCAGTTCTTC. This codes for CAWSVAAPHEQFF.